This entry lists 17 T cell receptor beta chains sequenced from one sample in a study of CD4 T cell repertoires in COVID-19. Measured with immunoSEQ multiplex PCR; TCRdb has only the in-frame clones, and not every one. The sample consists of about 75,000 clones, about 83% of them appearing once. Sequenced here: CD4+ T cells from peripheral blood, sampled after recovery from COVID-19. The origin of the receptors is a human donor who had COVID-19.

The V call is TRBV10-3, the J call TRBJ2-7; D possibly uses TRBD1 or TRBD2 (5 bases each). The germline V gene has CDR1 ENHRY and CDR2 SYGVKD. The CDR3 spans 15 residues. Between the trimmed V and J ends, which lost 2 bases and 0 bases, there was a span of 11 bases. The CDR3 sequence: CAISEPGRTSYEQYF. The CDR3 nucleotides read TGTGCCATCAGTGAGCCGGGACGGACCTCCTACGAGCAGTACTTC.

This sequence joins TRBV7-2 and TRBJ2-3, with D perhaps matching TRBD2 (6 bases). Germline V gives CDR1 SGHTA, CDR2 FQGNSA. This CDR3 region has 15 residues. Deletions cut 5 bases from V and 0 bases from J, with 12 bases between. Written as DNA, the CDR3 is TGTGCCAGCAGCCCCCAGCGGGCTAGCACAGATACGCAGTATTTT. Translation: CASSPQRASTDTQYF.

This rearrangement joins TRBV29-1 to TRBJ1-2, with 8 positions matching TRBD1. There are 14 residues in the CDR3. Trimming cost V 4 bases and J 4 bases; bases outside gene matches: 8. Germline V gene data show CDR1 as SQVTM and CDR2 as ANQGSEA. CDR3 coding DNA: TGCAGCGTTGTATTTACAGGGGGAGGCTATGGCTACACCTTC. This gives the protein CSVVFTGGGYGYTF.

The chain links TRBV5-4 to TRBJ2-1, with D unresolved. CDR1 and CDR2 (germline): SGHNT, YYREEE (reference sequence). This CDR3 comprises 14 residues. Trimming removed 2 bases at V and 2 bases at J, with 8 bases between. CDR3 coding DNA: TGTGCCAGCAGCTTATACGGCCCCTACAATGAGCAGTTCTTC. Its protein is CASSLYGPYNEQFF.

V and J are TRBV18 and TRBJ1-1; 7 bases match TRBD1. V lost 2 bases and J lost 4; bases outside the gene matches: 1. Germline loops: CDR1 KGHSH, CDR2 LQKENI. CDR3 length equals 13 residues. This chain's CDR3 is CASSPEGATEAFF. The CDR3 nucleotides read TGTGCCAGCTCACCAGAGGGGGCCACTGAAGCTTTCTTT.

The chain recombines TRBV6-1 with TRBJ2-3; D uncertain. The CDR3 runs to 12 residues. V was trimmed by 0 bases and J by 6 bases, leaving 4 bases between them. The germline V gene has CDR1 MNHNS and CDR2 SASEGT. The CDR3 reads CASSEAGDTQYF. DNA of the CDR3: TGTGCCAGCAGTGAAGCAGGGGATACGCAGTATTTT.

The CDR3 bases are TGTGCCATCAGTGAGTCGGACAGGGGCCTGGACGAGCAGTACTTC. Translating gives CAISESDRGLDEQYF. The gene calls are TRBV10-3 and TRBJ2-7; 9 bases are a match to TRBD1. Germline-derived CDR1 and CDR2 are ENHRY and SYGVKD. The CDR3 sequence is 15 residues long. The V and J ends lost 0 bases and 5 bases, in that order; junction bases with no gene match: 5.

This chain joins TRBV27 and TRBJ2-7, with 10 bases lining up with TRBD2. Per the germline V gene, CDR1 is MNHEY and CDR2 is SMNVEV (reference sequence). The junction had 12 bases not matched to a gene; V was cut back by 6 bases and J by 1 base. This CDR3 comprises 17 residues. CDR3 sequence (DNA): TGTGCCAGCAGCCCTGGGGCTAGCGGGAGCAGGTCCTACGAGCAGTACTTC. Translation gives CASSPGASGSRSYEQYF.

The chain is built from TRBV10-3 and TRBJ2-3, with D perhaps TRBD1 or TRBD2 (6 bases each). V lost 7 bases and J lost 6, with 14 bases in between. The CDR3 loop spans 13 amino acids. The germline V gene has CDR1 ENHRY and CDR2 SYGVKD. DNA of the CDR3: TGTGCCATCAAAGAGGGGGGAGAGGATACGCAGTATTTT. As protein: CAIKEGGEDTQYF.

This clone was recorded a few times. The chain joins TRBV28 to TRBJ2-1; 8 nucleotides match TRBD2. The germline V gene has CDR1 MDHEN and CDR2 SYDVKM. After removal of 7 bases from V and 9 bases from J, the junction contained 11 bases not matched to a gene. The CDR3 has 14 amino acids. CDR3 residues: CASIRTSSWSEQFF. As DNA, the CDR3 is TGTGCCAGCATAAGGACTAGCTCCTGGAGTGAGCAGTTCTTC.

In DNA form, the CDR3 reads TGTGCCAGCAGCGTAGCGGTGGCCATGAACACTGAAGCTTTCTTT. Its protein is CASSVAVAMNTEAFF. The V and J genes are TRBV9 and TRBJ1-1; D gene uncertain. The CDR3 covers 15 residues. Trimming pared 0 bases from V and 0 bases from J, leaving 9 bases between. Per the germline V gene, CDR1 is SGDLS and CDR2 is YYNGEE.

The gene calls are TRBV5-1 and TRBJ2-7; 9 bases map to TRBD1. The CDR3 runs to 17 residues. Germline loops: CDR1 SGHRS, CDR2 YFSETQ. The J segment lost 4 bases and the V segment lost 5 bases, leaving 16 bases of the junction unmatched. The DNA for the CDR3 is TGCGCCAGCAGGTGGGGCCTCTCGGGACAGGGTACATACGAGCAGTACTTC. Translation: CASRWGLSGQGTYEQYF.

This clone was seen a few times. The chain employs TRBV7-2 and TRBJ1-6; a possible D gene is TRBD1 (6 bases). CDR1 SGHTA and CDR2 FQGNSA come from the germline V gene. V dropped 3 bases and J dropped 5 bases, with 11 bases sitting between them. The length of the CDR3 is 15 residues. DNA for the CDR3: TGTGCCAGCAGCTTCACAGGGTTTCATAATTCACCCCTCCACTTT. It specifies CASSFTGFHNSPLHF.

The rearrangement links TRBV10-3 to TRBJ2-1, with D perhaps TRBD2 (5 bases). The CDR3 length is 13 residues. Germline loops: CDR1 ENHRY, CDR2 SYGVKD. Trimming removed 11 bases at V and 2 bases at J, with 13 bases between. CDR3 nucleotides: TGTGCCGCTCGGGGTGGTCCCTACAATGAGCAGTTCTTC. Amino acids: CAARGGPYNEQFF.

The V and J genes are TRBV2 and TRBJ2-1; D is undetermined. Trimming removed 6 bases from V and 9 bases from J, with 9 bases in between. CDR3 length: 11 residues. In germline, CDR1 is SNHLY, CDR2 FYNNEI. CDR3 amino acids: CASSPLGEQFF. CDR3 DNA: TGTGCCAGCAGCCCGTTGGGTGAGCAGTTCTTC.

This chain connects TRBV15 to TRBJ1-1, with D possibly matching TRBD1 (5 bases). CDR3 length equals 14 residues. Germline loops: CDR1 LNHNV, CDR2 YYDKDF (reference sequence). V was shortened by 3 bases and J by 4 bases, with 12 bases between the two germline ends. CDR3 residues: CATSSDLGGTEAFF. In DNA form, the CDR3 reads TGTGCCACCAGCAGCGACCTTGGGGGCACTGAAGCTTTCTTT.

This chain links TRBV7-2 with TRBJ2-5, with TRBD2 matching over 7 bases. The CDR3 length is 15 residues. Germline loops: CDR1 SGHTA, CDR2 FQGNSA. After removal of 1 base from V and 7 bases from J, the junction contained 9 bases not matched to a gene. The DNA for the CDR3 is TGTGCCAGCAGCTTAGAGGGAGGGCCGCTGGGGACCCAGTACTTC. It is translated as CASSLEGGPLGTQYF.